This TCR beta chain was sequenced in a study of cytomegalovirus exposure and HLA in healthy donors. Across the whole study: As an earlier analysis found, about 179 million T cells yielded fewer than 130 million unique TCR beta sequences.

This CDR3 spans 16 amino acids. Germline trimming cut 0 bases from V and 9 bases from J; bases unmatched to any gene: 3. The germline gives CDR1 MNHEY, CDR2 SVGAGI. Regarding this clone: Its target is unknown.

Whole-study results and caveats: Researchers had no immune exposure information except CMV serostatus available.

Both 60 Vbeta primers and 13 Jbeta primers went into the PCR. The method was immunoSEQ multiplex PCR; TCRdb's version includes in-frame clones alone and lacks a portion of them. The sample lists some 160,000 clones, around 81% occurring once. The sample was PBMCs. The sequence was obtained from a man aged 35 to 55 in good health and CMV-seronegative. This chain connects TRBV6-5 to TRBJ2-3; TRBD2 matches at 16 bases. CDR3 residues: CASSYSGTSGRATQYF. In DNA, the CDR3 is TGTGCCAGCAGTTACTCCGGGACTAGCGGGAGGGCGACGCAGTATTTT.